This entry lists 19 T cell receptor beta chains sequenced from one sample in a study of blood T cell repertoires in COVID-19. TCRdb's copy holds only in-frame clones and misses some; the assay was immunoSEQ multiplex PCR. The data contain roughly 300,000 clones, approximately 90% of them singletons. The sequencing sample was made of peripheral blood. These receptors all come from a woman aged 30 to 39 with COVID-19, enrolled during active disease.

The chain joins TRBV18 to TRBJ2-3, with D tentatively TRBD2 (6 bases). In germline, CDR1 is KGHSH, CDR2 LQKENI. V gave up 0 bases and J gave up 4 bases, with 17 bases separating them. CDR3 size: 17 residues. The DNA of the CDR3 is TGTGCCAGCTCACCACCGAGAGGAGGGGATAGGGCAGATACGCAGTATTTT. Its translation: CASSPPRGGDRADTQYF. Full variable domain (outside the CDR3, taken from reference TRBV18 and TRBJ2-3): NAGVMQNPRHLVRRRGQEARLRCSPMKGHSHVYWYRQLPEEGLKFMVYLQKENIIDESGMPKERFSAEFPKEGPSILRIQQVVRGDSAAYFCASSPPRGGDRADTQYFGPGTRLTVL.

This sequence joins TRBV5-6 and TRBJ1-1; no clear D. Trimming left V 4 bases short and J 1 base short, with 11 bases between. The CDR3 loop spans 14 amino acids. Germline loops: CDR1 SGHDT, CDR2 YYEEEE. DNA of the CDR3: TGTGCCAGCAGCGACGATCCAGGGAACACTGAAGCTTTCTTT. Amino acid sequence: CASSDDPGNTEAFF.

V gene TRBV11-2 combines with J gene TRBJ1-2; D unclear. CDR1 is SGHAT and CDR2 is FQNNGV in the germline V gene. The CDR3 contains 15 residues. V gave up 5 bases and J gave up 8 bases, with 21 bases separating them. Here the CDR3 DNA reads TGTGCCAGCAGCGCCCCCTGGGGAGGCTTCCTGGGCTACACCTTC. Its translation is CASSAPWGGFLGYTF.

V gene TRBV5-1 combines with J gene TRBJ2-2; tentatively, D is TRBD2 (5 bases). V lost 4 bases and J 1 base, leaving 11 bases between the germline ends. Germline values: CDR1 SGHRS, CDR2 YFSETQ. The CDR3 has 15 amino acids. The CDR3 DNA is TGCGCCAGCAGCCTGATCGAGGGGAACACCGGGGAGCTGTTTTTT. Its protein is CASSLIEGNTGELFF.

This chain connects TRBV15 to TRBJ2-1; TRBD2 agrees at 9 bases. Germline values: CDR1 LNHNV, CDR2 YYDKDF (reference sequence). This CDR3 spans 14 amino acids. J gave up 9 bases and V 0 bases, and 3 bases lay outside the gene matches. The CDR3 nucleotides are TGTGCCACCAGCAGAGAGCTAGCGGGATTTGAGCAGTTCTTC. This translates into CATSRELAGFEQFF.

This clone was observed a few times. The chain couples TRBV19 to TRBJ1-2; D is possibly TRBD1 (6 bases). Germline CDR1 LNHDA, CDR2 SQIVND (reference sequence). The CDR3 extends over 15 amino acids. Trimming removed 4 bases at V and 4 bases at J, with 16 bases between. The CDR3 DNA reads TGTGCCAGTAGTACGCTTGGACAGAGGAGCTATGGCTACACCTTC. It specifies CASSTLGQRSYGYTF.

The CDR3, as DNA: TGTGCCAGCAGTCGAACCGGGACAGGAAGTCAGCCCCAGCATTTT. Its protein product is CASSRTGTGSQPQHF. The J gene is TRBJ1-5, the V gene TRBV2; the match to TRBD1 covers 8 bases. This CDR3 region has 15 residues. CDR1 and CDR2 from the germline V gene are SNHLY and FYNNEI. V lost 5 bases to trimming and J lost 6 bases; unmatched junction nucleotides: 9. The full variable domain, its missing parts supplied by reference TRBV2 and TRBJ1-5, is EPEVTQTPSHQVTQMGQEVILRCVPISNHLYFYWYRQILGQKVEFLVSFYNNEISEKSEIFDDQFSVERPDGSNFTLKIRSTKLEDSAMYFCASSRTGTGSQPQHFGDGTRLSIL.

The chain combines TRBV24-1 with TRBJ1-3, with D uncertain. The V gene's germline CDR1 is KGHDR and CDR2 SFDVKD. The CDR3 runs to 13 residues. The germline V and J ends were trimmed by 7 bases and 0 bases, with 6 bases remaining between them. Written as DNA, the CDR3 is TGTGCCACCAGGGGCAGCTCTGGAAACACCATATATTTT. It yields the protein CATRGSSGNTIYF.

This chain joins TRBV27 and TRBJ2-1, with TRBD2 matching 10 bases. Looked up from germline, CDR1 is MNHEY and CDR2 is SMNVEV (reference sequence). The CDR3 contains 14 residues. Germline trimming cut 4 bases from V and 6 bases from J; bases unmatched to any gene: 3. CDR3: CASSSGLAANEQFF. The CDR3 coding sequence is TGTGCCAGCAGTTCAGGACTAGCGGCCAATGAGCAGTTCTTC.

The chain uses TRBV4-1 and TRBJ1-5; D might be TRBD1 (5 bases). CDR3 length: 13 amino acids. V gave up 6 bases and J gave up 5 bases, with 11 bases separating them. Per the germline V gene, CDR1 is MGHRA and CDR2 is YSYEKL. The CDR3 bases are TGCGCCAGCAGTCGCGGACACGATCAGCCCCAGCATTTT. Translated, it gives CASSRGHDQPQHF.

This clone was seen once. This chain's CDR3 is CARSFRQGDTGELFF. CDR3 coding DNA: TGTGCCAGAAGCTTTAGACAGGGAGACACCGGGGAGCTGTTTTTT. The rearrangement links TRBV5-3 to TRBJ2-2; 7 positions agree with TRBD1. TRBV5-3 carries the ORF label, with uncertain function. The length of the CDR3 is 15 residues. V dropped 2 bases and J dropped 3; count of bases not matched to a gene: 4.

The rearrangement links TRBV5-4 to TRBJ1-2; D possibly corresponds to TRBD1 (5 bases). This CDR3 is built from 15 residues. Looked up from germline, CDR1 is SGHNT and CDR2 is YYREEE (reference sequence). V was clipped by 0 bases and J by 1 base, with 10 bases between them. CDR3 amino acids: CASSLGAGYNYGYTF. The CDR3 DNA reads TGTGCCAGCAGCTTGGGGGCAGGGTATAACTATGGCTACACCTTC.

This clone appeared a single time. The chain links TRBV30 to TRBJ2-2, with 7 bases matching TRBD1. This CDR3 is built from 14 residues. After removal of 3 bases from V and 4 bases from J, the junction contained 5 bases not matched to a gene. The germline V gene encodes CDR1 GTSNPN and CDR2 SVGIG (reference sequence). The CDR3 sequence is CAWSRQGGTGELFF. CDR3 DNA: TGTGCCTGGAGCAGACAGGGTGGCACCGGGGAGCTGTTTTTT.

V gene TRBV5-5 combines with J gene TRBJ1-1; D is undetermined. Trimming pared 4 bases from V and 0 bases from J, leaving 7 bases between. Germline CDR1 reads SGHKS; CDR2 reads YYEKEE (reference sequence). The CDR3 has 13 residues. The CDR3 DNA reads TGTGCCAGCAGCCTACAGCTGAACACTGAAGCTTTCTTT. Its protein is CASSLQLNTEAFF.

This clone was counted a few times. This CDR3 is CASTGQSQHNEQFF. The CDR3 DNA reads TGTGCCAGTACAGGACAATCTCAACACAATGAGCAGTTCTTC. The chain combines TRBV19 with TRBJ2-1, with a tentative D call TRBD1 (5 bases). Germline CDR1 reads LNHDA; CDR2 reads SQIVND (reference sequence). The CDR3 covers 14 residues. The V end was cut by 7 bases, the J end by 5 bases, with 15 bases between.

The chain combines TRBV27 with TRBJ2-2; tentatively, D is TRBD2 (5 bases). Between the trimmed V and J ends, which lost 6 bases and 10 bases, there was a span of 21 bases. CDR1 and CDR2 (germline): MNHEY, SMNVEV (reference sequence). The CDR3 loop spans 15 amino acids. Here the CDR3 DNA reads TGTGCCAGCAGCTTAACTATCGGGATTTTTGAGGAGCTGTTTTTT. Encoded protein: CASSLTIGIFEELFF.

The chain couples TRBV12-3 or TRBV12-4 to TRBJ1-1; no reliable D call. CDR3 length equals 12 residues. V shed 3 bases and J shed 11 bases, with 13 bases lying between them. CDR3 sequence reads: CASSFTALRAFF. CDR3 DNA: TGTGCCAGCAGTTTCACCGCCCTGAGGGCTTTCTTT.

This chain links TRBV10-3 with TRBJ1-3; D unresolved. In germline, CDR1 is ENHRY, CDR2 SYGVKD. Trimming stripped 6 bases from V and 6 bases from J, with 9 bases between. The CDR3 consists of 12 residues. Here the CDR3 reads CAIRAEENTIYF. Written as DNA, the CDR3 is TGTGCCATCAGGGCTGAGGAAAACACCATATATTTT.

The J gene is TRBJ1-6, the V gene TRBV25-1; a possible D gene is TRBD1 (6 bases). Germline lookup yields CDR1 MGHDK and CDR2 SYGVNS. V was clipped by 5 bases and J by 5 bases, with 13 bases between them. This CDR3 contains 15 residues. In nucleotides, the CDR3 is TGTGCCAGCAGTCCTTTGGACAGAGATAATTCACCCCTCCACTTT. Protein: CASSPLDRDNSPLHF.